This T cell receptor beta chain was captured by sequencing in a study of control samples from healthy donors and cancer patients. V was trimmed by 3 bases and J by 1 base, leaving 22 bases between them. The CDR3 extends over 20 amino acids. Germline CDR1 and CDR2: KGHSH and LQKENI. Method: immunoSEQ multiplex PCR; TCRdb's copy keeps in-frame clones and lacks some. The sample lists around 80,000 clones; about 88% were seen once. Sequencing was done on a sample of blood. This clonotype was sampled from a woman between 50 and 59 years old in good health. This sequence joins TRBV18 and TRBJ2-6; weak D call: TRBD1 (5 bases). The CDR3 DNA reads TGTGCCAGCTCACCTCCAGGGTTACAAAGCTATGGGTCTGGGGCCAACGTCCTGACTTTC. Translated, it gives CASSPPGLQSYGSGANVLTF.